This T cell receptor (beta chain) appears in the sequencing data of a study of blood T cell repertoires in COVID-19. Study as a whole: Specimens from acute and convalescent COVID-19 originated in the United States, Italy and Spain. Sources were T cells, B-cell-depleted T cells, or PBMCs; the material itself was cDNA or gDNA.

Germline CDR1 and CDR2: SGHKS and YYEKEE (reference sequence). Trimming stripped 4 bases from V and 4 bases from J, with 15 bases between. The length of the CDR3 is 16 residues. Using immunoSEQ multiplex PCR, the repertoire was profiled, and TCRdb retains in-frame clones only, with some absent. The table has some 50,000 clones, about nine tenths seen once. This rearrangement joins TRBV5-5 to TRBJ2-6; D is perhaps TRBD1 (5 bases). Sequencing used peripheral blood. This TCR came from a middle-aged man with acute or convalescent COVID-19. Written as DNA, the CDR3 is TGTGCCAGCAGCCCGACAGCCCTTACAGGGGCCAACGTCCTGACTTTC. Translated, it gives CASSPTALTGANVLTF.